A single sample gave rise to the 2 T cell receptor beta chains below, sequenced in a study of OX40 agonist ivuxolimab in advanced cancers. Profiled with immunoSEQ multiplex PCR; TCRdb holds only in-frame clones, not every one. The sample records about 70,000 clones, 80% to 95% being singletons. This sample comprised CD4+ or CD8+ T cells sorted from blood, obtained in a trial of the OX40 agonist ivuxolimab. The receptor source for this set is an adult with an advanced solid tumor such as melanoma, head and neck, liver or kidney cancer.

Notes on this clone: The same CDR3 arises from other DNA sequences in this sample as well. This chain connects TRBV7-9 to TRBJ2-3, with D uncertain. V lost 1 base and J lost 0, with 2 bases in between. The CDR3 totals 13 residues. Germline CDR1 and CDR2: SEHNR and FQNEAQ (reference sequence). The CDR3 here is CASSLDSTDTQYF. Here the CDR3 DNA reads TGTGCCAGCAGCTTAGACAGCACAGATACGCAGTATTTT.

V and J are TRBV11-3 and TRBJ1-1; D is unclear. V was pared by 4 bases and J by 0 bases, with 6 bases between. Germline V gene sequence: CDR1 SGHNT, CDR2 YENEEA. The CDR3 totals 13 residues. The CDR3 here is CASSYTVNTEAFF. Written as DNA, the CDR3 is TGTGCCAGCAGCTACACGGTGAACACTGAAGCTTTCTTT.